These 8 T cell receptor beta chains were all obtained from the same sample, sequenced in a study of T-cell memory formation after mild COVID-19 (dated by TCRdb to the early 2020s). The method was 5' RACE. The sequencing machine was an Illumina NovaSeq 6000. Through fastp at Q25 and MiXCR, TCRdb rebuilt clones from the public reads, retaining in-frame beta chains. Every distinct CDR3 protein forms one entry, paired with its most common genes and DNA. The sample table records more than 120,000 distinct CDR3 sequences; roughly 6.2% of these occur just once. Of the sample, approximately 2.1% falls within the top ten clones. The material sequenced was PBMCs or a T cell subset sorted from them (not recorded which). The receptor source for this set is an adult woman who had mild COVID-19 (a few samples of this study predate the infection). The sample titles of this study are shuffled in the database, so cell type and time point are left out; the donor was told from shared clones.

This clonotype showed up many times. The J gene is TRBJ2-7, the V gene TRBV12-5, with TRBD1 identical over 10 bases. Germline values: CDR1 LGHNT, CDR2 FRNRAP. Unmatched junction bases numbered 5, after V lost 6 bases and J lost 0 bases. CDR3 length equals 15 residues. CDR3 nucleotide sequence: TGTGCTAGTGGACTGGGACAGGGGAGCTCCTACGAGCAGTACTTC. Protein sequence: CASGLGQGSSYEQYF.

This clonotype was found a few times. The chain couples TRBV18 to TRBJ2-7; D is tentatively TRBD1 or TRBD2 (5 bases each). The CDR3 totals 13 residues. CDR1 and CDR2 from the germline V gene are KGHSH and LQKENI. Between the trimmed V and J ends, which lost 2 bases and 7 bases, there was a span of 12 bases. This CDR3 reads CASSPRDLEEQYF. In nucleotides, the CDR3 is TGTGCCAGCTCACCAAGGGACCTCGAGGAGCAGTACTTC.

The rearrangement uses TRBV14 and TRBJ1-2; the D gene is possibly TRBD1 (6 bases). The CDR3 runs 16 residues. The V end was cut by 3 bases, the J end by 4 bases, with 18 bases between. The germline V gene has CDR1 SGHDN and CDR2 FVKESK. The CDR3 sequence is CASSHYQGSRGYGYTF. The CDR3 nucleotides read TGTGCCAGCAGCCACTACCAGGGGAGCCGTGGCTATGGCTACACCTTC.

This clonotype was found many times. This chain uses TRBV12-3 or TRBV12-4 with TRBJ2-7, with D maybe TRBD2 (5 bases). This CDR3 is built from 14 residues. The ends were cut back, 5 bases at V and 2 bases at J, with 13 bases in the middle. In nucleotides, the CDR3 is TGTGCCAGCAGTCACCCGTCCGGGGCCTACGAGCAGTACTTC. This translates into CASSHPSGAYEQYF.

The gene calls are TRBV11-2 and TRBJ2-1; D tentatively fits TRBD1 or TRBD2 (7 bases each). CDR1 is SGHAT and CDR2 is FQNNGV in the germline V gene. CDR3 size: 15 residues. V was shortened by 5 bases and J by 3 bases, with 14 bases between the two germline ends. As DNA, the CDR3 is TGTGCCAGCAGCCGCCAGGGGGGGGGCTACAATGAGCAGTTCTTC. This encodes CASSRQGGGYNEQFF.

This clonotype was picked up many times. The junction and the germline gene differ at one end; a read error may be behind it. J is TRBJ2-1 and V is TRBV11-3, with 12 bases identical to TRBD2. CDR1 SGHNT and CDR2 YENEEA come from the germline V gene. The CDR3 consists of 17 residues. The CDR3 DNA reads as TGTGCCAGCAGCCTAGATCGACTAGCGGGAGTAAACAATGAGCAGTTCTTC. Amino acid sequence: CASSLDRLAGVNNEQFF. Complete variable domain (other parts from reference TRBV11-3 and TRBJ2-1): EAGVVQSPRYKIIEKKQPVAFWCNPISGHNTLYWYLQNLGQGPELLIRYENEEAVDDSQLPKDRFSAERLKGVDSTLKIQPAELGDSAVYLCASSLDRLAGVNNEQFFGPGTRLTVL.

The V call is TRBV18, the J call TRBJ2-7; D is ambiguous. V lost 0 bases and J lost 6, with 6 bases in between. Germline lookup yields CDR1 KGHSH and CDR2 LQKENI. The CDR3 sequence is 12 residues long. CDR3 region: CASSPPGREQYF. As DNA, the CDR3 is TGTGCCAGCTCACCACCCGGTCGCGAGCAGTACTTC. Full variable domain (outside the CDR3, taken from reference TRBV18 and TRBJ2-7): NAGVMQNPRHLVRRRGQEARLRCSPMKGHSHVYWYRQLPEEGLKFMVYLQKENIIDESGMPKERFSAEFPKEGPSILRIQQVVRGDSAAYFCASSPPGREQYFGPGTRLTVT.

This clonotype was seen at least ten times. The chain joins TRBV7-9 to TRBJ2-5; D is unclear. V lost 1 base, J lost 1 base, and 7 bases lay in between. Germline V CDR1 and CDR2: SEHNR, FQNEAQ (reference sequence). CDR3 length equals 14 residues. For the CDR3, the DNA is TGTGCCAGCAGCTTAGTGGGTGCCCAAGAGACCCAGTACTTC. It yields the protein CASSLVGAQETQYF. The full variable domain, rest sourced from reference TRBV7-9 and TRBJ2-5, is DTGVSQNPRHKITKRGQNVTFRCDPISEHNRLYWYRQTLGQGPEFLTYFQNEAQLEKSRLLSDRFSAERPKGSFSTLEIQRTEQGDSAMYLCASSLVGAQETQYFGPGTRLLVL.